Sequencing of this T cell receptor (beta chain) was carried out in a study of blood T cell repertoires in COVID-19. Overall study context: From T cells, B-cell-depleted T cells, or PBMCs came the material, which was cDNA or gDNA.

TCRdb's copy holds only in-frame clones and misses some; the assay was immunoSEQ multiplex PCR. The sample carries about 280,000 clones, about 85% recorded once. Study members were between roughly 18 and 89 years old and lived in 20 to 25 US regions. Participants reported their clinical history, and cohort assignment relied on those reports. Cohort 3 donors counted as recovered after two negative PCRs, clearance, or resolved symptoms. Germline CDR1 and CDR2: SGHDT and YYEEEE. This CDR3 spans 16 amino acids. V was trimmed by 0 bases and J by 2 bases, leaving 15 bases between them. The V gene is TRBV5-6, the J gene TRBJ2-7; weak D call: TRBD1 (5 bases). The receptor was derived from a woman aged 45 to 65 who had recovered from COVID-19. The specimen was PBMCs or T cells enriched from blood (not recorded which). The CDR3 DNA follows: TGTGCCAGCAGCTTGGAAGTAGGGCAGGGCGCCTACGAGCAGTACTTC. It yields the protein CASSLEVGQGAYEQYF.